The 16 T cell receptor beta chains given below trace back to one sample, sequenced in a study of T cells after yellow fever vaccination (dated by TCRdb to about 2019). The library was produced with 5' RACE. Sequenced using an Illumina HiSeq 2500. The public reads were reprocessed in TCRdb via fastp at Q25 and MiXCR, keeping in-frame beta chains. A single entry per CDR3 protein holds the most common genes and DNA from its merged rows. In this sample the table shows 310,000 or so distinct CDR3 sequences, around 7% of which occur a single time. The ten largest clonotypes hold about 18% of the sample. The sample's treatment or condition label, decoded: live attenuated yellow fever vaccine strain. The starting material was PBMCs, obtained roughly 45 days after the first yellow fever vaccination. These receptors originate from a man aged 18 to 29 who received the YFV17D yellow fever vaccine.

The chain carries TRBV20-1 and TRBJ2-4; possible D gene TRBD1, 6 bases. This CDR3 contains 19 residues. Germline loops: CDR1 DFQATT, CDR2 SNEGSKA (reference sequence). Trimming left V 3 bases short and J 0 bases short, with 24 bases between. CDR3 nucleotide sequence: TGCAGTGCTAGGGGCCTCCGGGACACATCCGCGCTAGCCAAAAACATTCAGTACTTC. Amino acids: CSARGLRDTSALAKNIQYF.

The chain uses TRBV9 and TRBJ2-7, with TRBD2 matching 7 bases. Per the germline V gene, CDR1 is SGDLS and CDR2 is YYNGEE. The CDR3 is 16 amino acids. The V gene end was trimmed by 2 bases and the J gene end by 1 base; junction bases not matched to a gene: 9. The CDR3 region is CASSVPRGRASYEQYF. CDR3 DNA: TGTGCCAGCAGCGTTCCCCGGGGGAGGGCATCCTACGAGCAGTACTTC.

V usage is TRBV6-1 and J usage is TRBJ2-1, with 8 bases fitting TRBD1. The germline V gene encodes CDR1 MNHNS and CDR2 SASEGT. CDR3 length: 16 residues. J gave up 4 bases and V 0 bases, and 5 bases lay outside the gene matches. The CDR3 DNA follows: TGTGCCAGCAGTGAAGCGGACAGGGTCGCATACAATGAGCAGTTCTTC. As protein: CASSEADRVAYNEQFF.

The rearrangement joins TRBV6-2 or TRBV6-3 to TRBJ2-7, with TRBD1 matching over 7 bases. The germline V gene has CDR1 MNHEY and CDR2 SVGEGT. This CDR3 contains 14 residues. V gave up 6 bases and J gave up 5 bases; unmatched junction bases: 10. This CDR3 reads CASSPIEGANEQYV. The CDR3 DNA reads as TGTGCCAGCAGCCCCATAGAGGGGGCCAACGAGCAGTACGTC.

CDR3 loop: CASSFPTGGGAAPGDEQFF. CDR3 sequence (DNA): TGTGCCAGCAGTTTTCCTACAGGCGGGGGGGCTGCACCGGGCGATGAGCAGTTCTTC. V gene TRBV28 combines with J gene TRBJ2-1; 9 bases are a match to TRBD2. V lost 3 bases, J lost 8 bases, and 20 bases stayed unmatched. Germline V gives CDR1 MDHEN, CDR2 SYDVKM. The CDR3 sequence is 19 residues long. The full variable domain, completed using reference TRBV28 and TRBJ2-1, is DVKVTQSSRYLVKRTGEKVFLECVQDMDHENMFWYRQDPGLGLRLIYFSYDVKMKEKGDIPEGYSVSREKKERFSLILESASTNQTSMYLCASSFPTGGGAAPGDEQFFGPGTRLTVL.

This sequence joins TRBV5-4 and TRBJ1-6; no clear D gene. There are 13 residues in the CDR3. The V and J ends lost 4 bases and 8 bases respectively, with 10 bases between them. The germline V gene encodes CDR1 SGHNT and CDR2 YYREEE (reference sequence). Here the CDR3 DNA reads TGTGCCAGCAGCGCCAGCCGGGATTCACCCCTCCACTTT. It translates to CASSASRDSPLHF.

This clonotype came up a few times. The V gene is TRBV28, the J gene TRBJ1-6, with D possibly being TRBD1 (5 bases). Deletions cut 3 bases from V and 9 bases from J, with 18 bases between. Germline V gives CDR1 MDHEN, CDR2 SYDVKM. The CDR3 totals 16 residues. CDR3: CASSLGRLRDGSPLHF. The DNA for the CDR3 is TGTGCCAGCAGTTTGGGACGTCTGCGTGACGGTTCACCCCTCCACTTT.

This clonotype appeared many times. The chain combines TRBV4-1 with TRBJ2-1, with TRBD2 identical over 7 bases. The CDR3 covers 17 residues. Germline CDR1 is MGHRA and CDR2 is YSYEKL. J was trimmed by 2 bases and V by 2 bases; bases with no gene match: 9. CDR3 in DNA: TGCGCCAGCAGCCAATTACCCGGCGGGGGACCCTACAATGAGCAGTTCTTC. It is translated as CASSQLPGGGPYNEQFF.

This clonotype was seen many times. The gene calls are TRBV6-5 and TRBJ2-1; D is possibly TRBD1 (6 bases). The CDR3 runs 18 residues. Per germline, CDR1 MNHEY and CDR2 SVGAGI. V was pared by 0 bases and J by 4 bases, with 19 bases between. For the CDR3, the DNA is TGTGCCAGCAGTTACTCGATCCAGTTGGACAGCCCGTACAATGAGCAGTTCTTC. Translating gives CASSYSIQLDSPYNEQFF.

The chain combines TRBV12-3 or TRBV12-4 with TRBJ1-5; D unclear. The CDR3 is 15 residues long. V lost 3 bases and J 4 bases, leaving 13 bases between the germline ends. The CDR3 loop is CASSLEGLGNQPQHF. The CDR3 DNA reads as TGTGCCAGCAGTTTGGAAGGTCTAGGGAATCAGCCCCAGCATTTT.

This clonotype has a count of ten or more. This sequence joins TRBV5-1 and TRBJ2-1, with 11 bases that match TRBD2. V shed 4 bases and J 4 bases; nucleotides not matched to a gene: 10. The CDR3 loop spans 17 amino acids. Germline values: CDR1 SGHRS, CDR2 YFSETQ. The CDR3, as DNA: TGCGCCAGCAGCCCAAGTAGCGGGGGGGCGACTTACAATGAGCAGTTCTTC. Amino acids: CASSPSSGGATYNEQFF.

This sequence joins TRBV19 and TRBJ1-5; D ambiguous. The CDR3 is made up of 14 amino acids. Trimming removed 3 bases at V and 2 bases at J, with 8 bases between. Germline V CDR1 and CDR2: LNHDA, SQIVND (reference sequence). CDR3 bases: TGTGCCAGTAGTATCGCCGTAGGCAATCAGCCCCAGCATTTT. Residues: CASSIAVGNQPQHF.

A few counts support this clonotype. The J gene is TRBJ1-4, the V gene TRBV18; D is ambiguous. V was trimmed by 3 bases and J by 4 bases, leaving 6 bases between them. The CDR3 extends over 13 amino acids. Germline V gene lookup returns CDR1 KGHSH and CDR2 LQKENI. The chain's CDR3 is CASSPDVNEKLFF. DNA of the CDR3: TGTGCCAGCTCACCGGACGTTAATGAAAAACTGTTTTTT.

The CDR3 DNA reads as TGTGCCAGCAGCGCATCTGGCTTCCACGAGCAGTACTTC. Its protein product is CASSASGFHEQYF. The rearrangement joins TRBV7-3 to TRBJ2-7; D remains unclear. Germline V gene data show CDR1 as SGHTA and CDR2 as FQGTGA. The CDR3 is 13 amino acids. Deletions cut 5 bases from V and 5 bases from J, with 13 bases between.

The J gene is TRBJ1-1, the V gene TRBV6-2 or TRBV6-3; the D gene is possibly TRBD1 (6 bases). Germline-derived CDR1 and CDR2 are MNHEY and SVGEGT. Deletions cut 2 bases from V and 0 bases from J, with 13 bases between. CDR3 length equals 16 residues. CDR3 residues: CASSYHAGHLNTEAFF. The CDR3 DNA reads TGTGCCAGCAGTTACCATGCGGGACATTTGAACACTGAAGCTTTCTTT.

This clonotype appeared a few times. The chain links TRBV10-3 to TRBJ1-2; no clear D. Germline loops: CDR1 ENHRY, CDR2 SYGVKD. This CDR3 spans 13 amino acids. Trimming took off 10 bases at V and 4 bases at J, with 16 bases between the two ends. The CDR3 is CATSGVRSYGYTF. The CDR3, as DNA: TGTGCCACCTCGGGAGTTAGAAGCTATGGCTACACCTTC.